This T cell receptor beta chain was found in a study of blood T cell repertoires in COVID-19. About the study: The cDNA or gDNA used as material had been derived from T cells, B-cell-depleted T cells, or PBMCs.

How the authors handled the data: Quantification of nucleated cells was approximated via reference gene primer amplification. Assay: immunoSEQ multiplex PCR; the TCRdb copy retains only in-frame clones and omits some. The D gene and trimming were derived from the DNA, and the V and J assignments and clone size from that table. This sample has tens of thousands of clones, with 85% to 90% found just once. From germline, CDR1 is KGHDR and CDR2 SFDVKD. The CDR3 covers 14 residues. V lost 4 bases and J lost 8, with 16 bases in between. This clone was recorded only once. This TCR derives from a woman aged 60 to 75 with acute or convalescent COVID-19. Sequenced material: peripheral blood. The chain carries TRBV24-1 and TRBJ1-2; D gene uncertain. The CDR3 spells CATSDPGGLEGYTF. CDR3 DNA sequence: TGTGCCACCAGTGACCCCGGAGGGCTGGAGGGCTACACCTTC.